This T cell receptor (beta chain) was sequenced in a study of CD8 T cells in ankylosing spondylitis. From the 5' RACE reads, TCRdb called clonotypes with MiXCR, one entry per CDR3 protein. The sample lists 240,000 or so distinct CDR3 sequences; about 10% were seen once. Trimming took 4 bases from V and 9 from J, leaving 10 bases between them. In germline, CDR1 is SGHVS, CDR2 FNYEAQ. This CDR3 region has 12 residues. The specimen was blood, either unsorted or a sorted T cell fraction (not recorded which). The chain carries TRBV7-6 and TRBJ2-4; unclear D gene. The receptor comes from a male donor with ankylosing spondylitis or in good health (not recorded which). CDR3: CASSSPLGIQYF. The CDR3 nucleotides read TGTGCCAGCAGCTCCCCCCTGGGCATTCAGTACTTC.